The rows below give T cell receptor beta chains drawn from one sample of a study of cytomegalovirus exposure and HLA in healthy donors. Assay: immunoSEQ multiplex PCR; the TCRdb copy retains only in-frame clones and omits some. The sample includes about 200,000 clones, around 85% seen only once; the top ten take approximately 1.5%. The sample consisted of PBMCs. Source of these receptors: a man aged 50-59 years in good health and CMV-seronegative. CDR3s leave out the opening cysteine and the closing phenylalanine or tryptophan.

cdr3_aa j_call v_call
ASSLGLRTNEKLF TRBJ1-4 TRBV7-9
ASSWARGGGWETQY TRBJ2-5 TRBV6-6
ASTSSGYEQF TRBJ2-1 TRBV5-6
ASSGAGTGKWNEQF TRBJ2-1 TRBV28
ARVWQVTDTQY TRBJ2-3 TRBV10-1
ASSYSTGSPYEQY TRBJ2-7 TRBV6-5
ASVGQGFGYT TRBJ1-2 TRBV28
ASSIYQETQY TRBJ2-5 TRBV6-1
ASSLGGLGEQF TRBJ2-1 TRBV7-3
ASGRDRSTDTQY TRBJ2-3 TRBV9
ASSFQGVVGTGELF TRBJ2-2 TRBV27
ASSTGQASVGGYT TRBJ1-2 TRBV5-1
ASSQTSGRAYEQY TRBJ2-7 TRBV14
ASSSRQGVYEQY TRBJ2-7 TRBV27
AISESSGPYEQY TRBJ2-7 TRBV10-3
ASSPDSGRFETQY TRBJ2-5 TRBV19
ASRKQGESTEAF TRBJ1-1 TRBV28
ASSTRETSEDTQY TRBJ2-3 TRBV18
ASSVPSGIDTQY TRBJ2-3 TRBV6-5
ASSPGQPPGWQY TRBJ2-7 TRBV11-2
SVEDPPQGQETQY TRBJ2-5 TRBV29-1
ASSPLGSNYGYT TRBJ1-2 TRBV28
ASSLTGQGAFVHGYT TRBJ1-2 TRBV5-8
ASSQGPPGLGAETGELF TRBJ2-2 TRBV4-2
ASSLRQGSNQPQH TRBJ1-5 TRBV28
ASSAGQGPQPQH TRBJ1-5 TRBV2
ASSIPPYNEQF TRBJ2-1 TRBV19
ASTYRGYGYT TRBJ1-2 TRBV19
ASSLVAGGSYEQY TRBJ2-7 TRBV19
ASSLGPQGSHTGELF TRBJ2-2 TRBV5-1
ASSPDSPTDTQY TRBJ2-3 TRBV27
ASSAINEQF TRBJ2-1 TRBV9
ASRSTTGEGTGANVLT TRBJ2-6 TRBV19
AWSGTLAYEQY TRBJ2-7 TRBV30
AWALTGAGTDTQY TRBJ2-3 TRBV30
ASSQVGGNTGELF TRBJ2-2 TRBV4-1
AWRAGANEQY TRBJ2-7 TRBV30